Following are 31 T cell receptor beta chains from one sample sequenced in a study of blood T cells in healthy people across ages. A J-beta primer mix and a sample-barcoded 5' primer were used in a second PCR of roughly 6 to 11 cycles. TCRdb re-analysed the 5' RACE reads in MiXCR, keeping a single row per CDR3 protein. The sample includes 700,000 to 950,000 distinct CDR3 sequences, roughly 60% of them seen just once. The sequenced sample consisted of blood. The receptors here all came from a man aged 25-45 years in good health.

This clonotype was found a few times. The gene calls are TRBV7-2 and TRBJ2-7; 7 bases agree with TRBD2. Germline assignment: CDR1 SGHTA and CDR2 FQGNSA. The CDR3 has 14 amino acids. Trimming cost V 2 bases and J 2 bases; bases outside gene matches: 3. The DNA of the CDR3 is TGTGCCAGCAGCTTACGCGGGAGTACCTACGAGCAGTACTTC. It yields the protein CASSLRGSTYEQYF.

On this clonotype itself: One end of the junction varies from germline; a read error may be responsible. V and J are TRBV6-6 and TRBJ2-1; D unresolved. The CDR3 runs 13 residues. The V gene's germline CDR1 is MNHNY and CDR2 SVGAGI (reference sequence). The CDR3 DNA reads as TGTGCCAGCAGTGACTCGATTATGGGTGAGCAGTTCTTC. Residues: CASSDSIMGEQFF.

This clonotype was seen once. The chain recombines TRBV15 with TRBJ1-5, with D possibly TRBD1 on 5 matching bases. The CDR3 spans 16 residues. CDR1 is LNHNV and CDR2 is YYDKDF in the germline V gene (reference sequence). V dropped 3 bases and J dropped 7 bases, with 19 bases sitting between them. For the CDR3, the DNA is TGTGCCACCAGCAGCCGCAGACCAGGGAGGAGGCAGCCCCAGCATTTT. It yields the protein CATSSRRPGRRQPQHF.

This clonotype has just a few counts. V usage is TRBV7-2 and J usage is TRBJ2-1, with TRBD2 matching 8 bases. V was clipped by 4 bases and J by 9 bases; unmatched bases: 5. Germline values: CDR1 SGHTA, CDR2 FQGNSA. The CDR3 spans 13 residues. The CDR3 sequence: CASSSQRETEQFF. The CDR3, as DNA: TGTGCCAGCAGCTCCCAGCGGGAGACTGAGCAGTTCTTC.

This clonotype was observed a few times. J is TRBJ2-7 and V is TRBV20-1; weak D call: TRBD2 (6 bases). Germline V CDR1 and CDR2: DFQATT, SNEGSKA (reference sequence). V was clipped by 2 bases and J by 3 bases, with 11 bases between them. The CDR3 runs 13 residues. CDR3 bases: TGCAGTGCTAGACTAGCGAATCTCTACGAGCAGTACTTC. It yields the protein CSARLANLYEQYF.

The CDR3, as DNA: TGTGCCAGCAGCCCTATTATGGCGGGAGGGTATACGCAGTATTTT. Its protein product is CASSPIMAGGYTQYF. J is TRBJ2-3 and V is TRBV7-2, with 9 bases identical to TRBD2. The V segment lost 5 bases and the J segment 7 bases; nucleotides outside the gene matches: 10. Germline V gene lookup returns CDR1 SGHTA and CDR2 FQGNSA. This CDR3 comprises 15 residues.

This chain links TRBV11-2 with TRBJ1-2, with no clear D. CDR3 size: 13 residues. CDR1 SGHAT and CDR2 FQNNGV come from the germline V gene. Trimming shortened V by 3 bases and J by 3 bases, and 8 bases separated the two germline ends. CDR3 DNA: TGTGCCAGCAGCTTCGTTCAGGACTATGGCTACACCTTC. This sequence encodes CASSFVQDYGYTF.

The table lists this clonotype with a few counts. The gene calls are TRBV7-2 and TRBJ2-1; tentative D call: TRBD2 (5 bases). CDR1 and CDR2 (germline): SGHTA, FQGNSA. The V end lost 7 bases, the J end lost 8 bases, and 24 bases lay between the germline ends. This CDR3 region has 16 residues. The CDR3 loop reads CASTRARGKAFDEQFF. CDR3 sequence (DNA): TGTGCCAGCACTCGCGCCCGGGGTAAGGCCTTCGATGAGCAGTTCTTC. The variable domain in full, with the rest retrieved from reference TRBV7-2 and TRBJ2-1, is GAGVSQSPSNKVTEKGKDVELRCDPISGHTALYWYRQSLGQGLEFLIYFQGNSAPDKSGLPSDRFSAERTGGSVSTLTIQRTQQEDSAVYLCASTRARGKAFDEQFFGPGTRLTVL.

The rearrangement uses TRBV29-1 and TRBJ2-5, with a tentative D call TRBD2 (6 bases). The better agreement between TRBJ2-7 and the DNA end casts doubt on the J call. CDR1 SQVTM and CDR2 ANQGSEA come from the germline V gene. CDR3 length: 12 amino acids. This CDR3 is CSVDTGTHEQYF. CDR3 in DNA: TGCAGCGTTGATACCGGGACTCACGAGCAGTACTTC.

The V and J genes are TRBV20-1 and TRBJ2-5; 7 bases fit TRBD2. Germline values: CDR1 DFQATT, CDR2 SNEGSKA (reference sequence). CDR3 length equals 13 residues. J was trimmed by 5 bases and V by 6 bases; bases with no gene match: 9. The CDR3 coding sequence is TGCAGTGCCCCCCCGGGGGGATGGGAGACCCAGTACTTC. Its translation: CSAPPGGWETQYF.

This clonotype was seen more than once but under ten times. The genes are TRBV29-1 and TRBJ2-1; D not certain. The CDR3 sequence is 13 residues long. V lost 2 bases to trimming and J lost 9 bases, with 14 bases between them. Per germline, CDR1 SQVTM and CDR2 ANQGSEA. The CDR3 region is CSVESWVNGEQFF. The CDR3, as DNA: TGCAGCGTTGAAAGCTGGGTGAATGGTGAGCAGTTCTTC.

The J gene is TRBJ1-4, the V gene TRBV20-1, with a possible D match to TRBD1 (5 bases). The germline V gene has CDR1 DFQATT and CDR2 SNEGSKA (reference sequence). The V gene lost 6 bases and the J gene lost 2 bases, with 13 bases spanning the gap. This CDR3 is built from 14 residues. The CDR3 DNA reads as TGCAGTGCCTTTGCGGGGACGACTAATGAAAAACTGTTTTTT. As protein: CSAFAGTTNEKLFF.

The chain is built from TRBV4-2 and TRBJ2-1; unclear D gene. Germline assignment: CDR1 LGHNA and CDR2 YNFKEQ. Trimming pared 0 bases from V and 9 bases from J, leaving 12 bases between. The CDR3 runs 14 residues. CDR3 amino acids: CASSQEGTECEQFF. The CDR3 DNA follows: TGTGCCAGCAGCCAAGAGGGTACGGAATGTGAGCAGTTCTTC.

The chain links TRBV29-1 to TRBJ1-1; maybe TRBD1 (5 bases). The CDR3 runs 12 residues. Germline loops: CDR1 SQVTM, CDR2 ANQGSEA. V was cut by 5 bases and J by 4 bases, with 11 bases left in between. DNA for the CDR3: TGCAGCGTTAGTGGGGCTTCCACTGAAGCTTTCTTT. Its translation: CSVSGASTEAFF. The full variable domain, rest sourced from reference TRBV29-1 and TRBJ1-1, is SAVISQKPSRDICQRGTSLTIQCQVDSQVTMMFWYRQQPGQSLTLIATANQGSEATYESGFVIDKFPISRPNLTFSTLTVSNMSPEDSSIYLCSVSGASTEAFFGQGTRLTVV.

This chain connects TRBV28 to TRBJ2-3; no clear D gene. From germline, CDR1 is MDHEN and CDR2 SYDVKM. Between the trimmed V and J ends, which lost 4 bases and 1 base, there was a span of 6 bases. This CDR3 has 13 residues. CDR3 coding DNA: TGTGCCAGCAGTTCCCCTGGCACAGATACGCAGTATTTT. Its translation is CASSSPGTDTQYF. The full variable domain, its missing parts supplied by reference TRBV28 and TRBJ2-3, is DVKVTQSSRYLVKRTGEKVFLECVQDMDHENMFWYRQDPGLGLRLIYFSYDVKMKEKGDIPEGYSVSREKKERFSLILESASTNQTSMYLCASSSPGTDTQYFGPGTRLTVL.

V is TRBV11-1 and J is TRBJ1-1, with TRBD1 as a possible D gene (5 bases). Germline V gene data show CDR1 as SGHAT and CDR2 as FQDESV (reference sequence). Trimming shortened V by 0 bases and J by 4 bases, and 15 bases separated the two germline ends. The CDR3 runs 16 residues. For the CDR3, the DNA is TGTGCCAGCAGCTTAGCCTCCGGGACGGGGAGCACTGAAGCTTTCTTT. Translated: CASSLASGTGSTEAFF.

This clonotype was picked up a small number of times. The chain has TRBV20-1 and TRBJ2-6; 10 bases match TRBD2. Germline values: CDR1 DFQATT, CDR2 SNEGSKA (reference sequence). Trimming at V came to 3 bases and at J to 2 bases, leaving 7 bases not matched to a gene. This CDR3 is 17 amino acids long. The chain's CDR3 is CSASKGLADPGANVLTF. Written as DNA, the CDR3 is TGCAGTGCTAGTAAAGGACTAGCGGACCCTGGGGCCAACGTCCTGACTTTC.

This chain links TRBV7-9 with TRBJ2-3; TRBD2 aligns across 16 bases. Trimming cost V 5 bases and J 3 bases; bases outside gene matches: 14. Germline CDR1 is SEHNR and CDR2 is FQNEAQ (reference sequence). The CDR3 has 20 residues. CDR3 sequence reads: CASSTREGLAGGPRTDTQYF. DNA for the CDR3: TGTGCCAGCAGCACCCGAGAGGGACTAGCGGGAGGGCCGAGAACAGATACGCAGTATTTT.

This chain joins TRBV20-1 and TRBJ1-1; tentatively, D is TRBD1 (6 bases). Germline V gene lookup returns CDR1 DFQATT and CDR2 SNEGSKA (reference sequence). The CDR3 consists of 17 residues. Trimming pared 5 bases from V and 6 bases from J, leaving 28 bases between. CDR3 sequence reads: CSADTAGGPYINAEAFF. The CDR3, as DNA: TGCAGTGCTGACACCGCCGGGGGGCCCTATATTAACGCTGAAGCTTTCTTT.

The genes are TRBV6-6 and TRBJ2-1; possible D gene TRBD1, 6 bases. The germline CDR1 and CDR2 sequences are MNHNY and SVGAGI (reference sequence). V was pared by 2 bases and J by 7 bases, with 6 bases between. This CDR3 contains 12 residues. The CDR3 here is CASSYRGNEQFF. In DNA, the CDR3 is TGTGCCAGCAGTTACAGGGGGAATGAGCAGTTCTTC.

The chain recombines TRBV24-1 with TRBJ2-1; unclear D gene. Germline V gives CDR1 KGHDR, CDR2 SFDVKD. The CDR3 runs to 11 residues. V lost 1 base and J lost 8, with 2 bases in between. The CDR3 bases are TGTGCCACCAGTGATTTCGATGAGCAGTTCTTC. This sequence encodes CATSDFDEQFF.

In its sample, this clonotype was seen a few times. This CDR3 reads CASRYRVAGSNIQYF. The CDR3 DNA follows: TGTGCCAGCAGGTACAGGGTGGCGGGATCAAACATTCAGTACTTC. This chain links TRBV6-2 or TRBV6-3 with TRBJ2-4; D assignment may be TRBD1 or TRBD2 (6 bases each). The germline V gene has CDR1 MNHEY and CDR2 SVGEGT. The length of the CDR3 is 15 residues. With 6 bases removed from V and 6 bases from J, the gap between germline ends came to 18 bases.

The chain recombines TRBV10-3 with TRBJ2-3; TRBD2 agrees at 10 bases. V shed 8 bases, J shed 2 bases, and the junction held 10 bases outside the gene matches. The CDR3 contains 16 residues. CDR1 and CDR2 from the germline V gene are ENHRY and SYGVKD. CDR3 loop: CAIGGRLAGDTDTQYF. CDR3 in DNA: TGTGCCATCGGGGGTCGGCTAGCGGGAGACACAGATACGCAGTATTTT.

This clonotype appeared many times. The chain is built from TRBV6-5 and TRBJ2-5; 9 bases align to TRBD1. Germline V CDR1 and CDR2: MNHEY, SVGAGI. After removal of 8 bases from V and 4 bases from J, the junction contained 11 bases not matched to a gene. The CDR3 has 15 residues. The chain's CDR3 is CASQTRPGQGETQYF. The CDR3 nucleotides read TGTGCCAGCCAAACAAGACCGGGACAGGGAGAGACCCAGTACTTC.

The chain employs TRBV20-1 and TRBJ2-1, with D tentatively TRBD2 (6 bases). The CDR3 extends over 14 amino acids. V dropped 1 base and J dropped 9 bases, with 16 bases sitting between them. Germline loops: CDR1 DFQATT, CDR2 SNEGSKA (reference sequence). CDR3 region: CSARVRLVSGEQFF. The CDR3 coding sequence is TGCAGTGCTAGAGTCAGACTAGTATCGGGTGAGCAGTTCTTC.

The V call is TRBV20-1, the J call TRBJ2-1; D uncertain. The CDR3 has 13 residues. Germline V lookup: CDR1 DFQATT, CDR2 SNEGSKA (reference sequence). V lost 6 bases, J lost 1 base, and 10 bases lay in between. DNA for the CDR3: TGCAGTGCCCCGGCCAATTCCTACAATGAGCAGTTCTTC. Amino acid sequence: CSAPANSYNEQFF.

The table lists this clonotype with many counts. The V call is TRBV10-3, the J call TRBJ1-2; TRBD1 matches 10 bases. The CDR3 consists of 13 residues. The V and J ends lost 5 bases and 8 bases, in that order; junction bases with no gene match: 5. CDR1 and CDR2 (germline): ENHRY, SYGVKD. This CDR3 is CAISHGTGDGYTF. For the CDR3, the DNA is TGTGCCATCAGTCACGGGACAGGGGACGGCTACACCTTC.

This clonotype was observed a handful of times. The V and J genes are TRBV7-2 and TRBJ2-3; D call uncertain. Germline-derived CDR1 and CDR2 are SGHTA and FQGNSA. The CDR3 has 15 residues. V was shortened by 1 base and J by 2 bases, with 10 bases between the two germline ends. The CDR3 sequence is CASSLVGISTDTQYF. CDR3 sequence (DNA): TGTGCCAGCAGCTTAGTTGGCATTTCCACAGATACGCAGTATTTT.

The DNA for the CDR3 is TGCAGCGTTGTGCAGACTAGCGGATGGCATGAGCAGTTCTTC. Protein product: CSVVQTSGWHEQFF. This chain uses TRBV29-1 with TRBJ2-1; 9 nucleotides match TRBD2. This CDR3 spans 14 amino acids. V trimming: 4 bases; J trimming: 8 bases; junction bases outside the gene matches: 9. Germline values: CDR1 SQVTM, CDR2 ANQGSEA.

This clonotype has just a few counts. This sequence joins TRBV7-2 and TRBJ2-7; 7 positions agree with TRBD2. V trimming: 2 bases; J trimming: 5 bases; junction bases outside the gene matches: 6. The CDR3 sequence is 14 residues long. CDR1 and CDR2 (germline): SGHTA, FQGNSA. This CDR3 reads CASSLRDAGDEQYF. CDR3 in DNA: TGTGCCAGCAGCTTAAGGGACGCGGGAGACGAGCAGTACTTC.

As DNA, the CDR3 is TGCAGTGCTAGATTTGGTCGTGGATACGAGCAGTACTTC. Translated, it gives CSARFGRGYEQYF. This sequence joins TRBV20-1 and TRBJ2-7; no clear D. Trimming cost V 2 bases and J 4 bases, with 12 bases left between them. The germline gives CDR1 DFQATT, CDR2 SNEGSKA (reference sequence). This CDR3 is 13 amino acids long.